This T cell receptor (beta chain) was documented in a study of cytomegalovirus exposure and HLA in healthy donors. Overall study results and limits: An analysis that came later showed most CMV-associated TCR beta chains appearing HLA-restricted. In a later analysis, parvovirus B19, influenza, CMV and Epstein-Barr virus appeared linked to several top co-occurrence clusters.

The germline V and J ends were trimmed by 1 base and 4 bases, with 22 bases remaining between them. Germline V gives CDR1 SGHDN, CDR2 FVKESK. This CDR3 is 19 amino acids long. A word on this clone: What it recognizes is unknown.

60 Vbeta and 13 Jbeta primers were used in PCR. Assay: immunoSEQ multiplex PCR; the TCRdb copy retains only in-frame clones and omits some. The sample records 130,000 to 150,000 clones, 75% to 90% being singletons. The chain couples TRBV14 to TRBJ1-4; TRBD1 is a possible D gene (6 bases). The receptor comes from a man aged 40-55 years in good health and CMV-seronegative. Sequences were obtained from PBMCs. Written as DNA, the CDR3 is TGTGCCAGCAGCCAAGGAACGACACGAACAGGGTATCATAATGAAAAACTGTTTTTT. It codes for CASSQGTTRTGYHNEKLFF.